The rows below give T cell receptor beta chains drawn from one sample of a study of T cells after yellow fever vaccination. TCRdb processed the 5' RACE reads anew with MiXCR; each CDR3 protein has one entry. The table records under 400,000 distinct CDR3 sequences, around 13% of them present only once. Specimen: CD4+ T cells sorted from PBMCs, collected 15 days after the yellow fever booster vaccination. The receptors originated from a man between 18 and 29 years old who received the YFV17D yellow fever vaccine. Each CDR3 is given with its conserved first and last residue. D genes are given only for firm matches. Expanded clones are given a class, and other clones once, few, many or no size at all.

CASRGDTDTQYF TGTGCCAGCAGGGGGGACACAGATACGCAGTATTTT TRBJ2-3 few TRBV2 .
CASSQVRVGSPLHF TGTGCCAGCAGCCAAGTCAGGGTTGGCTCACCCCTCCACTTT TRBJ1-6 few TRBV4-2 .
CASSGNGGEETQYF TGTGCCAGCAGTGGGAACGGGGGGGAAGAGACCCAGTACTTC TRBJ2-5 many TRBV2 TRBD2
CASSPGGDLFDYGYTF TGTGCCAGCAGCCCCGGGGGGGACCTCTTTGACTATGGCTACACCTTC TRBJ1-2 few TRBV7-9 .
CASSLEPPGGNEQFF TGTGCCAGCAGCTTAGAACCCCCGGGGGGAAATGAGCAGTTCTTC TRBJ2-1 few TRBV5-6 TRBD2
CASGTEYNSPLHF TGTGCCTCCGGGACGGAATATAATTCACCCCTCCACTTT TRBJ1-6 few TRBV7-2 .
CSAGRTAPNYGYTF TGCAGTGCTGGGAGGACAGCGCCGAACTATGGCTACACCTTC TRBJ1-2 few TRBV20-1 .
CASSMWDRGLGYTF TGTGCCAGCAGTATGTGGGACAGGGGTCTTGGCTACACCTTC TRBJ1-2 few TRBV12-3/TRBV12-4 TRBD1
CASSRWQAPSYEQYF TGTGCCAGCAGCCGGTGGCAGGCCCCTTCCTACGAGCAGTACTTC TRBJ2-7 few TRBV14 .
CASSKQGIRRGNTEAFF TGTGCCAGCAGTAAACAGGGTATAAGGAGGGGTAACACTGAAGCTTTCTTT TRBJ1-1 . TRBV6-2/TRBV6-3 .
CATSDPGLEGTQYF TGTGCCACCAGTGATCCGGGACTGGAAGGGACCCAGTACTTC TRBJ2-5 few TRBV24-1 .
CASSRGGVTEAFF TGTGCCAGCAGCCGGGGAGGGGTCACTGAAGCTTTCTTT TRBJ1-1 few TRBV5-6 .
CASSLFATAAGTQYF TGTGCCAGCAGCTTGTTCGCGACAGCCGCAGGGACCCAGTACTTC TRBJ2-5 . TRBV5-6 .
CASSLVGGWQLSNQPQHF TGTGCCAGCAGCTTAGTGGGGGGGTGGCAGCTTAGCAATCAGCCCCAGCATTTT TRBJ1-5 few TRBV7-2 .
CASSEHETSSYEQYF TGTGCCAGCAGTGAACACGAGACGAGCTCCTACGAGCAGTACTTC TRBJ2-7 few TRBV25-1 .
CASSFQVRDTEAFF TGCGCCAGCAGCTTCCAGGTAAGGGACACTGAAGCTTTCTTT TRBJ1-1 . TRBV5-1 .
CASNLQGARTEAFF TGTGCCAGCAATCTGCAAGGGGCACGGACTGAAGCTTTCTTT TRBJ1-1 many TRBV7-2 .
CASSHLQETQYF TGTGCCAGCAGCCATCTCCAAGAGACCCAGTACTTC TRBJ2-5 many TRBV3-1 .
CASSKQVNTEAFF TGTGCCAGCAGCAAACAGGTTAACACTGAAGCTTTCTTT TRBJ1-1 . TRBV6-1 .
CASSGGQGADTQYF TGTGCCAGCAGCGGAGGACAGGGGGCGGATACGCAGTATTTT TRBJ2-3 . TRBV9 TRBD1
CASSYSNAGLGETQYF TGTGCCAGCAGTTACTCGAACGCCGGTCTGGGGGAGACCCAGTACTTC TRBJ2-5 . TRBV6-5 .
CASSSQGTFEKLFF TGTGCCAGCAGCTCCCAAGGAACATTTGAAAAACTGTTTTTT TRBJ1-4 . TRBV5-6 .